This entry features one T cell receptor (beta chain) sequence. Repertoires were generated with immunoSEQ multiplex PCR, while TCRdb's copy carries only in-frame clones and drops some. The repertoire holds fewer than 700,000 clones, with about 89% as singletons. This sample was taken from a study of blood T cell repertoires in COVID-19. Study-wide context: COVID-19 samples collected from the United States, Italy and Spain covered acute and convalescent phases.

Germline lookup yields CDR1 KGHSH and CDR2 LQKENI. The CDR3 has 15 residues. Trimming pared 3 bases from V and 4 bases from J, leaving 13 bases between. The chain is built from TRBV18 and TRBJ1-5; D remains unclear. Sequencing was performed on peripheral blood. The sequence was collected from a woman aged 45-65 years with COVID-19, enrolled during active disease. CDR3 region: CASSPIGSFNQPQHF. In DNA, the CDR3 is TGTGCCAGCTCACCTATTGGGAGTTTTAATCAGCCCCAGCATTTT.